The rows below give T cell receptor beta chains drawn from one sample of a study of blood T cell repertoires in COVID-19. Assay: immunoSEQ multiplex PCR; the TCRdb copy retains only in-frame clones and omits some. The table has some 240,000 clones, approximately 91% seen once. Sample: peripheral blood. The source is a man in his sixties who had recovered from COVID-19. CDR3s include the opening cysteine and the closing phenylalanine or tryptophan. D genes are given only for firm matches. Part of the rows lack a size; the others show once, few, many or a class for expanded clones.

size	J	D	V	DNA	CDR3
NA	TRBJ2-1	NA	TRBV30	TGTGCCTGGAAAGGCGGATCCTACAATGAGCAGTTCTTC	CAWKGGSYNEQFF
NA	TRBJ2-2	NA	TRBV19	TGTGCCACCCGAGCTATAGGGGCCGACACCGGGGAGCTGTTTTTT	CATRAIGADTGELFF
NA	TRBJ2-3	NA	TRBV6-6	TGTGCCAGCAGGCCGGGACTGGAGCCAGATACGCAGTATTTT	CASRPGLEPDTQYF
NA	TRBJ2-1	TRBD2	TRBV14	TGTGCCAGCAGCCAACGAGGACTAGCGATGAATGAGCAGTTCTTC	CASSQRGLAMNEQFF
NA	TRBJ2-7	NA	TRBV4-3	TGCGCCAGCAGCCAGGGACACACCTCCTACGAGCAGTACTTC	CASSQGHTSYEQYF
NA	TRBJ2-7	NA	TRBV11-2	TGTGCCAGCAGCCCGATCCTCGGCGGCATGAGCTCCTACGAGCAGTACTTC	CASSPILGGMSSYEQYF
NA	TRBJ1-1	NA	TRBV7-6	TGTGCCAGCAGCTTAGTCCACCTCGCGGGGACCTCGAACACTGAAGCTTTCTTT	CASSLVHLAGTSNTEAFF
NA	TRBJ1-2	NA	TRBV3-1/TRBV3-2	TGTGCCAGCAGCCAAGCGCTCACTGCCAAGTATGGCTACACCTTC	CASSQALTAKYGYTF
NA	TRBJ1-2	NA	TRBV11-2	TGTGCCAGCAGCTTTGGGAGGGGCGCTAACTATGGCTACACCTTC	CASSFGRGANYGYTF
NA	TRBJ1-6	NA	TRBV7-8	TGTGCCAGCCAGCCGGAGGATGGCTCCTATAATTCACCCCTCCACTTT	CASQPEDGSYNSPLHF
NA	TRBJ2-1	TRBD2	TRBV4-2	TGTGCCAGCAGCCAAGACCACGGAGGGAGGGCCCTCGCCAATGAGCAGTTCTTC	CASSQDHGGRALANEQFF
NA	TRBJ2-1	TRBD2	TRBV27	TGTGCCAGCAGTTTATTAACTAGCGGGACAATCCACAATGAGCAGTTCTTC	CASSLLTSGTIHNEQFF
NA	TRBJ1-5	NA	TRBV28	TGTGCCAGCAGTTTACTCGACAGAAATAATCAGCCCCAGCATTTT	CASSLLDRNNQPQHF
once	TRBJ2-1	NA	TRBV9	TGTGCCAGCAGCGTAGGGGGGGTCGAGGGACCCTACAATGAGCAGTTCTTC	CASSVGGVEGPYNEQFF